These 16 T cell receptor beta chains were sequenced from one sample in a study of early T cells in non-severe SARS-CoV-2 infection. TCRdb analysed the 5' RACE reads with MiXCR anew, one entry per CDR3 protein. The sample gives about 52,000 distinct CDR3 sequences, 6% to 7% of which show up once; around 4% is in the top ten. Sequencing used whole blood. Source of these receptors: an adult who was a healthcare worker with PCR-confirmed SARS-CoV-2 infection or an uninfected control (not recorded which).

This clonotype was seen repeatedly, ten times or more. The CDR3 reads CASSVAASGDAEQYF. CDR3 in DNA: TGTGCCAGCAGCGTAGCTGCTAGCGGGGATGCCGAGCAGTACTTC. The chain carries TRBV9 and TRBJ2-7; 9 bases fit TRBD2. Germline V gene sequence: CDR1 SGDLS, CDR2 YYNGEE. The CDR3 consists of 15 residues. Unmatched junction bases numbered 7, after V lost 0 bases and J lost 6 bases.

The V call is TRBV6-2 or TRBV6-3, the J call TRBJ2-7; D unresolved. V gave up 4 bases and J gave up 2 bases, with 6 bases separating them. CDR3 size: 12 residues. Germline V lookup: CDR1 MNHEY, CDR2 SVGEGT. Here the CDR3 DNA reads TGTGCCAGCAGTTCGTGGACCTACGAGCAGTACTTC. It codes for CASSSWTYEQYF.

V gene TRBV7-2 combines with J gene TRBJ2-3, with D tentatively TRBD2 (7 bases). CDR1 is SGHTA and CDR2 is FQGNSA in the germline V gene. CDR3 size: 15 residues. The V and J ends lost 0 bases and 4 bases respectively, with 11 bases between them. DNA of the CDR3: TGTGCCAGCAGCTTAGCGGGGGGGCTTCCAGATACGCAGTATTTT. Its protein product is CASSLAGGLPDTQYF.

For the CDR3, the DNA is TGCAGTGCTAGAGATAGTACGGCAGGGCCAGGCAATGAGCAGTTCTTC. Translating it yields CSARDSTAGPGNEQFF. This chain links TRBV20-1 with TRBJ2-1, with a tentative D call TRBD1 (5 bases). Deletions cut 0 bases from V and 6 bases from J, with 18 bases between. There are 16 residues in the CDR3. Germline CDR1 DFQATT, CDR2 SNEGSKA (reference sequence).

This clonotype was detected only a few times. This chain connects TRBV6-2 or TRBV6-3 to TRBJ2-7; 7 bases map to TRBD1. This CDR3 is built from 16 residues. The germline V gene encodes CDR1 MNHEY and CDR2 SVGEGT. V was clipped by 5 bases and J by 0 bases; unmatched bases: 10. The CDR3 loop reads CASSLDRALPSYEQYF. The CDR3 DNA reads TGTGCCAGCAGTCTCGACAGGGCCCTACCCTCCTACGAGCAGTACTTC.

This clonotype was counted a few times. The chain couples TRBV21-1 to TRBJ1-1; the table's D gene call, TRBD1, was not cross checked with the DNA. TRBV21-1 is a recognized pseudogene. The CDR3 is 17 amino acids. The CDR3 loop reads CASSKGARQGARTEAFF. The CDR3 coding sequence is TGTGCCAGCAGCAAAGGGGCTCGACAGGGGGCGCGAACTGAAGCTTTCTTT.

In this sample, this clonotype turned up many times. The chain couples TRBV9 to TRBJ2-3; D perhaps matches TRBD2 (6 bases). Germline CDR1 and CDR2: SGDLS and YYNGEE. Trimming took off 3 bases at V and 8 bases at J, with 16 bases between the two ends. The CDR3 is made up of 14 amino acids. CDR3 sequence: CASSALDQGGTQYF. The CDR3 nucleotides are TGTGCCAGCAGCGCCCTGGACCAGGGAGGTACGCAGTATTTT.

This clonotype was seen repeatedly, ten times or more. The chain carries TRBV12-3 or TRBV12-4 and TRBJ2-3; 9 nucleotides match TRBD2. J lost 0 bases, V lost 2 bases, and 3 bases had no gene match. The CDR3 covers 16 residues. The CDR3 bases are TGTGCCAGCAGTTTACTAGCGGGGACTAGCACAGATACGCAGTATTTT. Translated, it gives CASSLLAGTSTDTQYF.

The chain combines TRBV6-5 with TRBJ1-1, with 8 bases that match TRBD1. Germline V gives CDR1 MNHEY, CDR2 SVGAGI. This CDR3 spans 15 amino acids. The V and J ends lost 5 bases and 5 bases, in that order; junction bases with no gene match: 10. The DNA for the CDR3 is TGTGCCAGCAGTCCCCGGACAGGGCGGAATACTGAAGCTTTCTTT. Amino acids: CASSPRTGRNTEAFF.

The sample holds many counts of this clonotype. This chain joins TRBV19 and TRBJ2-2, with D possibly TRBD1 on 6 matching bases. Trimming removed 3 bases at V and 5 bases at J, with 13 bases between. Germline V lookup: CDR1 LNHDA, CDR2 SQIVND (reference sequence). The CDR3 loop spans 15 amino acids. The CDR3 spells CASSIRQGQTGELFF. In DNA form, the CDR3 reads TGTGCCAGTAGTATCCGGCAGGGACAAACCGGGGAGCTGTTTTTT.

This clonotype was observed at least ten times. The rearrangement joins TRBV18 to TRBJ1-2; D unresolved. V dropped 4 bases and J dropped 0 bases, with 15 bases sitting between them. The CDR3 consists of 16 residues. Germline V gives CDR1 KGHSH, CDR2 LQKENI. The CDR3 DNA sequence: TGTGCCAGCTCACGTACTCAAGGGCCAGCTAACTATGGCTACACCTTC. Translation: CASSRTQGPANYGYTF.

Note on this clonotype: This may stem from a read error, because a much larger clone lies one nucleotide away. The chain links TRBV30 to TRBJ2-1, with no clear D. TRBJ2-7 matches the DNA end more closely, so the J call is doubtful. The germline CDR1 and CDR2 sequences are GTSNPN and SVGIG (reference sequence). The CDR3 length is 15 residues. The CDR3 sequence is CAWSVLGTHYNEQYF. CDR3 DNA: TGTGCCTGGAGTGTATTAGGCACCCATTACAATGAGCAGTACTTC.

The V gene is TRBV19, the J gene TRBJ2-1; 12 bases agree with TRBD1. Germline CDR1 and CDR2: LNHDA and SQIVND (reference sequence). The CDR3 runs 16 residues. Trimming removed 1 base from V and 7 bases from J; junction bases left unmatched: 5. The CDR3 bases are TGTGCCAGTAGTATAGGGGGACAGGGGGCCCAAAATGAGCAGTTCTTC. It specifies CASSIGGQGAQNEQFF.

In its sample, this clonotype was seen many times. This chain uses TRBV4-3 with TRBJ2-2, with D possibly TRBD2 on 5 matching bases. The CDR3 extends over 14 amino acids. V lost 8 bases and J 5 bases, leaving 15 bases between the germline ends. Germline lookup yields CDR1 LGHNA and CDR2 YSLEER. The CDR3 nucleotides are TGCGCCAGCCGCGAGGGTAGAACAACCGGGGAGCTGTTTTTT. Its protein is CASREGRTTGELFF.

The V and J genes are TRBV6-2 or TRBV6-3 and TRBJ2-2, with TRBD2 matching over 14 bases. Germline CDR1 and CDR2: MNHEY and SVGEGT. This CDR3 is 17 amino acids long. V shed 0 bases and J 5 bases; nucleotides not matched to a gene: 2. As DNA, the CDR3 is TGTGCCAGCAGTTACTCCGGACTAGCGGGGGGTACCGGGGAGCTGTTTTTT. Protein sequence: CASSYSGLAGGTGELFF.

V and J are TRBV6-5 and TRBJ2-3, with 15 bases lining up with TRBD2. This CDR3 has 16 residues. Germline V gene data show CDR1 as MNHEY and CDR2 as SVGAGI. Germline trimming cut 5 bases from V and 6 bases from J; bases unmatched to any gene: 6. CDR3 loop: CASSMGLAGGRDTQYF. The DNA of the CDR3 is TGTGCCAGCAGTATGGGACTAGCGGGGGGAAGGGATACGCAGTATTTT.